These 22 T cell receptor beta chains were sequenced from one sample in a study of T cell responses to AZD1222 COVID-19 vaccine. Sequencing was performed with immunoSEQ multiplex PCR; in TCRdb, only in-frame clones are kept and a portion is missing. The sample contains 95,000 to 110,000 clones, approximately 93% of which appear only once. The sequences come from peripheral blood, collected on day 0 of AZD1222 vaccination. Receptors were obtained from an adult in good health.

The chain joins TRBV6-5 to TRBJ1-3, with 9 bases aligning to TRBD1. The ends lost 4 bases at V and 4 bases at J; junction bases unmatched: 2. The CDR3 has 14 amino acids. Germline lookup yields CDR1 MNHEY and CDR2 SVGAGI. CDR3 in DNA: TGTGCCAGCAGTTGGACAGGGGCCGGAAACACCATATATTTT. It is translated as CASSWTGAGNTIYF.

The chain is built from TRBV5-4 and TRBJ2-7; weak D call: TRBD1 (6 bases). The CDR3 extends over 15 amino acids. From germline, CDR1 is SGHNT and CDR2 YYREEE (reference sequence). Trimming left V 4 bases short and J 0 bases short, with 14 bases between. CDR3 coding DNA: TGTGCCAGCAGCCCGGACAGAACCAGCTCCTACGAGCAGTACTTC. Its translation: CASSPDRTSSYEQYF.

This clone appeared once. This rearrangement joins TRBV27 to TRBJ2-7; D gene uncertain. The CDR3 is 11 amino acids. Trimming removed 8 bases at V and 2 bases at J, with 7 bases between. Germline-derived CDR1 and CDR2 are MNHEY and SMNVEV (reference sequence). The CDR3 DNA reads TGTGCCAGCGGCCCCCCCTACGAGCAGTACTTC. This translates into CASGPPYEQYF.

This chain connects TRBV2 to TRBJ1-2; D not certain. Germline CDR1 SNHLY, CDR2 FYNNEI. Trimming pared 6 bases from V and 2 bases from J, leaving 13 bases between. This CDR3 spans 14 amino acids. The CDR3 loop is CASSHDHGNYGYTF. The CDR3 DNA is TGTGCCAGCAGCCATGACCACGGGAACTATGGCTACACCTTC.

The chain links TRBV7-9 to TRBJ1-2; D unclear. Trimming removed 5 bases at V and 0 bases at J, with 19 bases between. The CDR3 is made up of 17 amino acids. Germline V gives CDR1 SEHNR, CDR2 FQNEAQ (reference sequence). The DNA of the CDR3 is TGTGCCAGCAGCCCCCCTCTAGAGTTTACCCCTAACTATGGCTACACCTTC. It codes for CASSPPLEFTPNYGYTF.

CDR3 loop: CAWREYSGSSIDSPLHF. The CDR3 region has the DNA TGTGCCTGGAGAGAATACTCAGGCTCGTCTATCGATTCACCCCTCCACTTT. V usage is TRBV30 and J usage is TRBJ1-6; D unresolved. The CDR3 consists of 17 residues. The germline V gene has CDR1 GTSNPN and CDR2 SVGIG (reference sequence). V was clipped by 3 bases and J by 8 bases, with 23 bases between them.

The rearrangement links TRBV29-1 to TRBJ2-2; D call uncertain. There are 16 residues in the CDR3. V dropped 2 bases and J dropped 2 bases, with 15 bases sitting between them. The germline V gene has CDR1 SQVTM and CDR2 ANQGSEA. The CDR3 DNA reads TGCAGCGTTGAAAGGAGAGCGCAGAGCAACACCGGGGAGCTGTTTTTT. This gives the protein CSVERRAQSNTGELFF.

The gene calls are TRBV6-5 and TRBJ2-7, with D uncertain. This CDR3 spans 13 amino acids. Germline CDR1 and CDR2: MNHEY and SVGAGI. Deletions cut 5 bases from V and 4 bases from J, with 12 bases between. This chain's CDR3 is CASSPALGYEQYF. Here the CDR3 DNA reads TGTGCCAGCAGTCCCGCTTTGGGGTACGAGCAGTACTTC.

The rearrangement joins TRBV7-2 to TRBJ1-2; D might be TRBD1 (6 bases). From germline, CDR1 is SGHTA and CDR2 FQGNSA. This CDR3 spans 13 amino acids. Trimming pared 5 bases from V and 4 bases from J, leaving 11 bases between. CDR3 region: CASSPGARYGYTF. CDR3 nucleotide sequence: TGTGCCAGCAGCCCAGGGGCGCGCTATGGCTACACCTTC.

V is TRBV5-1 and J is TRBJ2-7; no clear D. V was pared by 2 bases and J by 1 base, with 7 bases between. The CDR3 loop spans 13 amino acids. Germline loops: CDR1 SGHRS, CDR2 YFSETQ. CDR3 loop: CASSLRPSYEQYF. CDR3 bases: TGCGCCAGCAGCTTACGGCCGTCCTACGAGCAGTACTTC.

This rearrangement joins TRBV11-3 to TRBJ2-1; D remains unclear. The CDR3 sequence is 11 residues long. Trimming shortened V by 2 bases and J by 8 bases, and 4 bases separated the two germline ends. Germline assignment: CDR1 SGHNT and CDR2 YENEEA. The chain's CDR3 is CASSLIHEQFF. In DNA form, the CDR3 reads TGTGCCAGCAGCTTAATCCATGAGCAGTTCTTC.

The chain recombines TRBV7-9 with TRBJ2-2; 13 bases align to TRBD2. V lost 5 bases, J lost 0 bases, and 9 bases stayed unmatched. The CDR3 has 19 amino acids. Germline V CDR1 and CDR2: SEHNR, FQNEAQ (reference sequence). As DNA, the CDR3 is TGTGCCAGCAGCCCGCGCCCCGGACTAGCGGGAGCGAACACCGGGGAGCTGTTTTTT. Amino acids: CASSPRPGLAGANTGELFF. Filled out from reference TRBV7-9 and TRBJ2-2, the complete variable domain reads DTGVSQNPRHKITKRGQNVTFRCDPISEHNRLYWYRQTLGQGPEFLTYFQNEAQLEKSRLLSDRFSAERPKGSFSTLEIQRTEQGDSAMYLCASSPRPGLAGANTGELFFGEGSRLTVL.

V is TRBV19 and J is TRBJ1-5; D possibly corresponds to TRBD1 (5 bases). This CDR3 has 14 residues. Looked up from germline, CDR1 is LNHDA and CDR2 is SQIVND (reference sequence). Trimming shortened V by 0 bases and J by 2 bases, and 5 bases separated the two germline ends. The CDR3 spells CASSIEGGNQPQHF. In DNA, the CDR3 is TGTGCCAGTAGTATAGAAGGGGGCAATCAGCCCCAGCATTTT.

V and J are TRBV7-9 and TRBJ2-5; D may match TRBD1 or TRBD2 (5 bases each). The V gene's germline CDR1 is SEHNR and CDR2 FQNEAQ (reference sequence). CDR3 length: 19 residues. With 5 bases removed from V and 1 base from J, the gap between germline ends came to 26 bases. Written as DNA, the CDR3 is TGTGCCAGCAGCAGTTATGCTCCTCGGGACGGCACATTCCAAGAGACCCAGTACTTC. This translates into CASSSYAPRDGTFQETQYF.

The CDR3 bases are TGTGCCACCAGCAGAGATAGGGGGGACCTCCACTTT. Its translation: CATSRDRGDLHF. J is TRBJ1-6 and V is TRBV15, with a weak D call TRBD1 (6 bases). This CDR3 is 12 amino acids long. Trimming pared 0 bases from V and 15 bases from J, leaving 9 bases between. Germline V gene data show CDR1 as LNHNV and CDR2 as YYDKDF (reference sequence).

This clone was recorded once. This chain connects TRBV5-1 to TRBJ1-6; D gene ambiguous. In germline, CDR1 is SGHRS, CDR2 YFSETQ. The V end lost 4 bases, the J end lost 9 bases, and 17 bases lay between the germline ends. CDR3 size: 15 residues. This CDR3 is CASSPAGEEGSPLHF. CDR3 nucleotide sequence: TGCGCCAGCAGCCCGGCTGGGGAAGAAGGTTCACCCCTCCACTTT.

The count of this clone is one. The chain combines TRBV5-5 with TRBJ2-7; 8 bases align to TRBD1. CDR3 length: 13 residues. Germline CDR1 reads SGHKS; CDR2 reads YYEKEE (reference sequence). The V segment lost 6 bases and the J segment 6 bases; nucleotides outside the gene matches: 8. The CDR3 protein is CASKSEQGGEQYF. The CDR3, as DNA: TGTGCCAGCAAATCGGAACAGGGGGGCGAGCAGTACTTC.

The V and J genes are TRBV2 and TRBJ2-3, with 10 nucleotides matching TRBD2. CDR1 is SNHLY, CDR2 FYNNEI, per germline. This CDR3 is 14 amino acids long. Trimming at V came to 7 bases and at J to 5 bases, leaving 6 bases not matched to a gene. The CDR3 protein is CASNLLAGRDTQYF. The CDR3 DNA sequence: TGTGCCAGCAATTTACTAGCGGGGAGAGATACGCAGTATTTT.

This sequence joins TRBV5-4 and TRBJ2-4; D is ambiguous. The germline V gene encodes CDR1 SGHNT and CDR2 YYREEE (reference sequence). This CDR3 has 14 amino acids. Trimming shortened V by 4 bases and J by 1 base, and 9 bases separated the two germline ends. The CDR3 reads CASSAGGAKNIQYF. The CDR3 DNA sequence: TGTGCCAGCAGCGCCGGCGGCGCCAAAAACATTCAGTACTTC.

J is TRBJ1-4 and V is TRBV18; D not certain. Trimming left V 0 bases short and J 8 bases short, with 10 bases between. CDR1 is KGHSH, CDR2 LQKENI, per germline. This CDR3 region has 14 residues. The CDR3 nucleotides read TGTGCCAGCTCACCACCCGCCAAGCGGGAAAAACTGTTTTTT. It encodes CASSPPAKREKLFF.

This clone came up once. V is TRBV2 and J is TRBJ2-6, with TRBD1 as a possible D gene (5 bases). This CDR3 region has 18 residues. V dropped 0 bases and J dropped 4 bases, with 16 bases sitting between them. CDR1 SNHLY and CDR2 FYNNEI come from the germline V gene. For the CDR3, the DNA is TGTGCCAGCAGTGAAGCCCCAGGGTTCGCGGACGGGGCCAACGTCCTGACTTTC. Amino acid sequence: CASSEAPGFADGANVLTF. Full variable domain (remainder filled in from reference TRBV2 and TRBJ2-6): EPEVTQTPSHQVTQMGQEVILRCVPISNHLYFYWYRQILGQKVEFLVSFYNNEISEKSEIFDDQFSVERPDGSNFTLKIRSTKLEDSAMYFCASSEAPGFADGANVLTFGAGSRLTVL.

The V gene is TRBV7-2, the J gene TRBJ2-1; no clear D. Germline V CDR1 and CDR2: SGHTA, FQGNSA. V was cut by 1 base and J by 5 bases, with 6 bases left in between. This CDR3 is 13 amino acids long. The CDR3 protein is CASSLGADNEQFF. The CDR3, as DNA: TGTGCCAGCAGCTTAGGGGCAGACAATGAGCAGTTCTTC. The variable domain in full, with the rest retrieved from reference TRBV7-2 and TRBJ2-1, is GAGVSQSPSNKVTEKGKDVELRCDPISGHTALYWYRQSLGQGLEFLIYFQGNSAPDKSGLPSDRFSAERTGGSVSTLTIQRTQQEDSAVYLCASSLGADNEQFFGPGTRLTVL.